This is a list of T cell receptor beta chains from one sample in a study of T cells in Graves' hyperthyroidism and ophthalmopathy. MiXCR was run by TCRdb on the multiplex PCR reads, yielding one entry per CDR3 protein. Of 600,000 or so distinct CDR3 sequences detected, around 13% appear once; the ten largest clones hold approximately 12%. The source material was blood. These receptors were taken from a woman aged 45-60 years with Graves' ophthalmopathy. Both conserved end residues are part of each CDR3. The D gene is left open where the match is weak. The size of a clone is reported for some rows only, either as once, few or many, or as a class for expanded clones.

D | size | J | V | CDR3 | DNA
- | many | TRBJ2-7 | TRBV3-1 | CASSPVGLSSYEQYF | TGTGCCAGCAGCCCCGTCGGACTGAGCTCCTACGAGCAGTACTTC
- | many | TRBJ2-5 | TRBV6-2/TRBV6-3 | CASSKPGQQETQYF | TGTGCCAGCAGTAAACCGGGACAACAAGAGACCCAGTACTTC
- | many | TRBJ1-2 | TRBV5-1 | CATGPAGFGDGYTF | TGCGCCACCGGACCGGCAGGGTTCGGGGATGGCTACACCTTC
- | - | TRBJ2-3 | TRBV20-1 | CSASSGGIADTQYF | TGCAGTGCTAGCTCTGGCGGGATTGCAGATACGCAGTATTTT
TRBD1 | few | TRBJ2-2 | TRBV6-2/TRBV6-3 | CASSIARTGATTGELFF | TGTGCCAGCAGTATAGCGAGGACAGGGGCAACCACCGGGGAGCTGTTTTTT
TRBD2 | - | TRBJ2-7 | TRBV6-1 | CASSAVKREFTYEQYF | TGTGCCAGCAGCGCAGTAAAGCGGGAGTTCACCTACGAGCAGTACTTC
- | many | TRBJ2-7 | TRBV11-1 | CASSLSGTVLSEQYF | TGTGCCAGCAGCTTATCCGGGACGGTGCTCTCCGAGCAGTACTTC
- | - | TRBJ2-1 | TRBV13 | CASSLDTEQFF | TGTGCCAGCAGCCTAGATACTGAGCAGTTCTTC
- | few | TRBJ2-5 | TRBV28 | CASSPPVRKGTQYF | TGTGCCAGCAGCCCCCCGGTCAGGAAGGGGACCCAGTACTTC
TRBD2 | many | TRBJ2-7 | TRBV28 | CASSALAGGPNEQYF | TGTGCCAGCAGTGCCTTAGCGGGAGGGCCCAACGAGCAGTACTTC